This TCR beta chain is drawn from a study of early T cells in non-severe SARS-CoV-2 infection. Across the whole study: Sequencing used unsorted whole-blood bulk RNA, so chains lack pairing.

CDR3 length: 14 amino acids. Germline assignment: CDR1 MNHEY and CDR2 SVGAGI. Germline trimming cut 2 bases from V and 14 bases from J; bases unmatched to any gene: 7. Tagging with unique molecular identifiers was applied to individual cDNA molecules. Using its own MiXCR run on the 5' RACE reads, TCRdb lists one record per CDR3 protein. The repertoire holds fewer than 55,000 distinct CDR3 sequences, with around 6.3% as singletons. The J gene is TRBJ1-6, the V gene TRBV6-5; TRBD1 agrees at 9 bases. The sequence derives from an adult who was a healthcare worker with PCR-confirmed SARS-CoV-2 infection or an uninfected control (not recorded which). The sample in question was whole blood, obtained at baseline. The CDR3 reads CASSYGGTGSSLHF. DNA of the CDR3: TGTGCCAGCAGTTACGGGGGGACAGGGTCTTCCCTCCACTTT.